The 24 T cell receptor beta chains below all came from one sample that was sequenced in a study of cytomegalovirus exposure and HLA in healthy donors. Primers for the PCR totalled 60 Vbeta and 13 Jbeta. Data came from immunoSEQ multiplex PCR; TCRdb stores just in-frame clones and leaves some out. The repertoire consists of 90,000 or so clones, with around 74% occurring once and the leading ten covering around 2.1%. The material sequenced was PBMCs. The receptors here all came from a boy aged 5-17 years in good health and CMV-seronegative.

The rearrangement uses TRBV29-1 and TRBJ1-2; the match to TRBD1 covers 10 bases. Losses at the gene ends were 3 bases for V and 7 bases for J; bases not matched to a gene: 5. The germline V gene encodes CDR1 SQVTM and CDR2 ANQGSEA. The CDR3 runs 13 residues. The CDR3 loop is CSVETGGSVGYTF. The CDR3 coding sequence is TGCAGCGTTGAGACAGGGGGCTCGGTTGGCTACACCTTC.

CDR3 sequence reads: CASRQGSGTVYEQYF. CDR3 nucleotide sequence: TGTGCCAGCAGACAGGGGTCAGGGACAGTCTACGAGCAGTACTTC. The rearrangement uses TRBV2 and TRBJ2-7; 7 nucleotides line up with TRBD1. Germline CDR1 and CDR2: SNHLY and FYNNEI. The CDR3 has 15 residues. Germline trimming cut 6 bases from V and 3 bases from J; bases unmatched to any gene: 11.

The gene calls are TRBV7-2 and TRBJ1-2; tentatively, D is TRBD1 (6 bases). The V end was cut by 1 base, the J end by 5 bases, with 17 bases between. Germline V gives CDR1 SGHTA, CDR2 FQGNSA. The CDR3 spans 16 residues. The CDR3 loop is CASSLDYRVTRYGYTF. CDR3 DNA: TGTGCCAGCAGCTTAGATTACAGGGTAACGAGGTATGGCTACACCTTC.

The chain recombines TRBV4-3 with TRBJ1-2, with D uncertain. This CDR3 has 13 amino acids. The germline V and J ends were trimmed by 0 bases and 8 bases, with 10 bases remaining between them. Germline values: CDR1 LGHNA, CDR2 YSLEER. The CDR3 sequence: CASSQDTEWGYTF. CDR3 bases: TGCGCCAGCAGCCAAGATACAGAGTGGGGCTACACCTTC.

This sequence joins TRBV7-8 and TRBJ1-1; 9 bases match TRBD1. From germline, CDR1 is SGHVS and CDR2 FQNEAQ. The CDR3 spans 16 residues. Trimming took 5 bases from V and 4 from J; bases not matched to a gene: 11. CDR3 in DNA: TGTGCCAGCAGCGCCTCACGGGACAGGGCGGTCACTGAAGCTTTCTTT. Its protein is CASSASRDRAVTEAFF.

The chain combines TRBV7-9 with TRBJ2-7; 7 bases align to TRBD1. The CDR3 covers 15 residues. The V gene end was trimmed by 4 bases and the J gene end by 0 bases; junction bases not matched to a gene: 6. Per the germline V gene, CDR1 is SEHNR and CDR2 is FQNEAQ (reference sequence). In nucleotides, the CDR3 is TGTGCCAGCAGCTGGACAGGCGACGACTCCTACGAGCAGTACTTC. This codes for CASSWTGDDSYEQYF.

In DNA, the CDR3 is TGTGCCAGCAGTCTTGGCCATTTCTCTGGAAACACCATATATTTT. This codes for CASSLGHFSGNTIYF. The gene calls are TRBV6-1 and TRBJ1-3; unclear D gene. The CDR3 spans 15 residues. Germline V CDR1 and CDR2: MNHNS, SASEGT. Trimming shortened V by 5 bases and J by 0 bases, and 11 bases separated the two germline ends.

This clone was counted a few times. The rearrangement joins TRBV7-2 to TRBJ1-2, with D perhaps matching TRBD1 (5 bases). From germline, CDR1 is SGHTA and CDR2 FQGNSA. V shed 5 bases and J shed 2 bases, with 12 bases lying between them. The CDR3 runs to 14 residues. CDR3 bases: TGTGCCAGCAGCCCAGACACAGGAAACTATGGCTACACCTTC. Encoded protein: CASSPDTGNYGYTF. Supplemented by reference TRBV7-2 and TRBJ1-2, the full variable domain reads GAGVSQSPSNKVTEKGKDVELRCDPISGHTALYWYRQSLGQGLEFLIYFQGNSAPDKSGLPSDRFSAERTGGSVSTLTIQRTQQEDSAVYLCASSPDTGNYGYTFGSGTRLTVV.

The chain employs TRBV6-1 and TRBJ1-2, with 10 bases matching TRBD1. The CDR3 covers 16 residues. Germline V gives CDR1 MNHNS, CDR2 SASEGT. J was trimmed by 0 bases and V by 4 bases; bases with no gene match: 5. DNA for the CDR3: TGTGCCAGCAGTGCCGGGACAGGGGCCCCTAACTATGGCTACACCTTC. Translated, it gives CASSAGTGAPNYGYTF.

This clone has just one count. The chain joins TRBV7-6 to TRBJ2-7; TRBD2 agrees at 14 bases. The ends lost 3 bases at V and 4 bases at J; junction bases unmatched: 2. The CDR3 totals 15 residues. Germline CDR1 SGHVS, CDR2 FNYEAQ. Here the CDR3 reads CASSLGLAGVYEQYF. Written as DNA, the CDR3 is TGTGCCAGCAGCTTGGGACTAGCGGGGGTTTACGAGCAGTACTTC.

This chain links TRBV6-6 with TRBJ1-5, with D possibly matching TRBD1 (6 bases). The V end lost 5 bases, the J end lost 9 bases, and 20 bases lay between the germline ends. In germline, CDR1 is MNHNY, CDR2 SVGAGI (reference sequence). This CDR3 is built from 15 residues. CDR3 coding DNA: TGTGCCAGCAGTACCGGGACAAGGGGTACCAGGCCCCAGCATTTT. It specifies CASSTGTRGTRPQHF.

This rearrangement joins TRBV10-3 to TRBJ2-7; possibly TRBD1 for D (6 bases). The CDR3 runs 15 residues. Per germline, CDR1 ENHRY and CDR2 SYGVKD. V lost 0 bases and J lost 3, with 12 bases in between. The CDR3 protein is CAISESETGRYEQYF. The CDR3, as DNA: TGTGCCATCAGTGAGTCTGAGACAGGCCGCTACGAGCAGTACTTC.

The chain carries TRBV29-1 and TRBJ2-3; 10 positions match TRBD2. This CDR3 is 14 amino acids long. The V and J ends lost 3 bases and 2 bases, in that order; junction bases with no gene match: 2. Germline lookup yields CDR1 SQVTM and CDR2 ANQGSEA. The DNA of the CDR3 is TGCAGCGTTGATACTAGCGGGATCACAGATACGCAGTATTTT. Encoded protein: CSVDTSGITDTQYF.

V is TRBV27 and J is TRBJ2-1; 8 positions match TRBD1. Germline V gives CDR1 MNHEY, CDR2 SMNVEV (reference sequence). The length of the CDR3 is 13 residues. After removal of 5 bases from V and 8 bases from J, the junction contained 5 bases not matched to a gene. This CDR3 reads CASSLTGADEQFF. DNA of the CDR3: TGTGCCAGCAGTCTGACAGGGGCAGATGAGCAGTTCTTC.

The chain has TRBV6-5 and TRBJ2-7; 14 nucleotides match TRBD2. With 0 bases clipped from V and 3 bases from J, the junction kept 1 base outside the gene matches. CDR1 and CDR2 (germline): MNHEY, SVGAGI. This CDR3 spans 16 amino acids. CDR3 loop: CASSYSGTSGSYEQYF. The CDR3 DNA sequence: TGTGCCAGCAGTTACTCCGGGACTAGCGGGAGCTACGAGCAGTACTTC.

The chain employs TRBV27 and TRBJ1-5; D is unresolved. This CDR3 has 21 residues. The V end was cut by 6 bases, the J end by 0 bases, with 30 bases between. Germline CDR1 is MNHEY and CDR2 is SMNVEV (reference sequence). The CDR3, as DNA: TGTGCCAGCAGGCTCATAGGGCGGGAGGACGCTATCGGGTATAGCAATCAGCCCCAGCATTTT. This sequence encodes CASRLIGREDAIGYSNQPQHF.

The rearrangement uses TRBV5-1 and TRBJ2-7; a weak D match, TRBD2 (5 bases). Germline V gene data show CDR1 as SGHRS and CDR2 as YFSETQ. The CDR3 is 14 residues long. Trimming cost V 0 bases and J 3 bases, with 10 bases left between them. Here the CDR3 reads CASSLVSDYYEQYF. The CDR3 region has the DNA TGCGCCAGCAGCTTGGTCAGTGACTACTACGAGCAGTACTTC.

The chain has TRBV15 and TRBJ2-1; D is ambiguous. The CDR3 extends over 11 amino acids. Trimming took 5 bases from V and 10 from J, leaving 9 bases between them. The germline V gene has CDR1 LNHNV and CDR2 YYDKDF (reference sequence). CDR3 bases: TGTGCCACCAGCGCCCCGAGCGAGCAGTTCTTC. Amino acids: CATSAPSEQFF.

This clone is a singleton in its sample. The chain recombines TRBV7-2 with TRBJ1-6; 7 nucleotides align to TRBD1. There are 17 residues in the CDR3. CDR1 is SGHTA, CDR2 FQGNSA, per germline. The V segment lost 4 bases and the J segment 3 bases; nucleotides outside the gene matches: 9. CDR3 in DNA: TGTGCCAGCAGCTCACCGACAGGGACTTACTATAATTCACCCCTCCACTTT. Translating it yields CASSSPTGTYYNSPLHF.

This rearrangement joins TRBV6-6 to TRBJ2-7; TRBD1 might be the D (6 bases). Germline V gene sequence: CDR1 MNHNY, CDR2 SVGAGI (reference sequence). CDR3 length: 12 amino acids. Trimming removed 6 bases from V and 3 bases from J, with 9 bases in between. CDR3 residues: CASRSGVYEQYF. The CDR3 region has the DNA TGTGCCAGCAGATCAGGGGTCTACGAGCAGTACTTC.

The CDR3 loop reads CASSYYAGGPQETQYF. CDR3 nucleotide sequence: TGTGCCAGCAGTTACTATGCGGGAGGGCCTCAGGAGACCCAGTACTTC. The chain uses TRBV6-5 and TRBJ2-5; TRBD2 matches 9 bases. Germline-derived CDR1 and CDR2 are MNHEY and SVGAGI. This CDR3 is built from 16 residues. Germline trimming cut 1 base from V and 5 bases from J; bases unmatched to any gene: 8.

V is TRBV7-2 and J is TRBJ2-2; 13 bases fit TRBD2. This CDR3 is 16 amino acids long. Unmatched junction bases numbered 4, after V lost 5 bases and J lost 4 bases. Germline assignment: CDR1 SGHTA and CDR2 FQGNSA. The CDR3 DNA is TGTGCCAGCAGCATGAGACTAGCGGGAGGCACCGGGGAGCTGTTTTTT. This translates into CASSMRLAGGTGELFF.

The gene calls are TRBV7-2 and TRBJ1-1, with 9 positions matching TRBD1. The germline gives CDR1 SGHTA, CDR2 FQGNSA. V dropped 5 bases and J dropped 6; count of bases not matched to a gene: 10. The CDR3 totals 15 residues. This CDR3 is CASSQKTGGSAEAFF. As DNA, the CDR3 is TGTGCCAGCAGCCAGAAAACAGGGGGCTCGGCTGAAGCTTTCTTT.

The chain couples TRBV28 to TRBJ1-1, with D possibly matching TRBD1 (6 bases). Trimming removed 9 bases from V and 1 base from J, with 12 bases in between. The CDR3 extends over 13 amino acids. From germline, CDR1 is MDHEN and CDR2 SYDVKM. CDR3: CASSIQGNTEAFF. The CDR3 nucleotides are TGTGCCAGTTCTATACAGGGGAACACTGAAGCTTTCTTT.